The 20 T cell receptor beta chains below were found in one sample sequenced in a study of control samples from healthy donors and cancer patients. TCRdb's table, derived via immunoSEQ multiplex PCR, lists solely in-frame clones and lacks some. The sample consists of just over 80,000 clones, roughly 91% of them appearing once. Sequenced input: blood. These TCRs come from a middle-aged man in good health.

J is TRBJ2-5 and V is TRBV5-6, with 7 positions matching TRBD1. The V and J ends lost 5 bases and 4 bases, in that order; junction bases with no gene match: 11. Germline loops: CDR1 SGHDT, CDR2 YYEEEE. The CDR3 extends over 15 amino acids. CDR3 nucleotide sequence: TGTGCCAGCAGTCTCAGACAGGGTATGGCAGAGACCCAGTACTTC. Translation gives CASSLRQGMAETQYF.

The chain uses TRBV9 and TRBJ2-1; 7 nucleotides agree with TRBD1. V lost 3 bases and J lost 5; bases outside the gene matches: 8. This CDR3 has 15 residues. Germline V gene sequence: CDR1 SGDLS, CDR2 YYNGEE. CDR3: CASSATSGQNNEQFF. CDR3 DNA sequence: TGTGCCAGCAGCGCAACCTCGGGACAGAACAATGAGCAGTTCTTC.

In this sample, this clone turned up once. CDR3 sequence: CASSQVGAGNTIYF. The CDR3 DNA is TGTGCCAGCAGCCAAGTAGGGGCCGGAAACACCATATATTTT. The J gene is TRBJ1-3, the V gene TRBV3-1 (or the pseudogene TRBV3-2); a possible D gene is TRBD1 (5 bases). V lost 1 base to trimming and J lost 4 bases, with 8 bases between them. Germline V gives CDR1 LGHDT, CDR2 YNNKEL (reference sequence). The CDR3 loop spans 14 amino acids.

The V and J genes are TRBV13 and TRBJ2-7, with 7 bases fitting TRBD1. The V gene end was trimmed by 7 bases and the J gene end by 4 bases; junction bases not matched to a gene: 10. The CDR3 has 14 amino acids. The germline gives CDR1 PRHDT, CDR2 FYEKMQ (reference sequence). CDR3 in amino acids: CASTRQGILYEQYF. The CDR3 DNA sequence: TGTGCCAGCACGCGACAGGGAATTTTATACGAGCAGTACTTC.

The chain combines TRBV4-2 with TRBJ1-5, with D hard to call. CDR1 is LGHNA, CDR2 YNFKEQ, per germline. V was cut by 6 bases and J by 1 base, with 13 bases left in between. The CDR3 spans 15 residues. CDR3 DNA: TGTGCCAGCAGTCAGGACGTGGAGAGCAATCAGCCCCAGCATTTT. Encoded protein: CASSQDVESNQPQHF.

The chain joins TRBV30 to TRBJ1-1, with D maybe TRBD1 (5 bases). The germline V and J ends were trimmed by 3 bases and 10 bases, with 15 bases remaining between them. Germline V gives CDR1 GTSNPN, CDR2 SVGIG (reference sequence). The CDR3 is 12 residues long. CDR3 DNA: TGTGCCTGGAGGGGGGGAGGGGATCGAGCTTTCTTT. Translation: CAWRGGGDRAFF.

The chain combines TRBV24-1 with TRBJ1-2; D unresolved. V was trimmed by 2 bases and J by 4 bases, leaving 16 bases between them. The germline V gene encodes CDR1 KGHDR and CDR2 SFDVKD. The length of the CDR3 is 16 residues. CDR3 amino acids: CATSDSAHGDLYGYTF. In nucleotides, the CDR3 is TGTGCCACCAGTGATTCCGCACACGGAGATCTCTATGGCTACACCTTC.

V and J are TRBV6-6 and TRBJ2-5; D unclear. The CDR3 consists of 12 residues. CDR1 and CDR2 (germline): MNHNY, SVGAGI (reference sequence). Trimming left V 4 bases short and J 12 bases short, with 15 bases between. CDR3 sequence (DNA): TGTGCCAGCAGTTCCCCGACGGAGAAGAAGTACTTC. This codes for CASSSPTEKKYF.

V and J are TRBV29-1 and TRBJ1-2; 8 nucleotides align to TRBD1. Germline V lookup: CDR1 SQVTM, CDR2 ANQGSEA. Trimming took 7 bases from V and 2 from J; bases not matched to a gene: 6. The CDR3 has 13 residues. The CDR3 coding sequence is TGCAGCGCCCCGGACAGGGAAAACTATGGCTACACCTTC. Its protein is CSAPDRENYGYTF.

The V and J genes are TRBV4-1 and TRBJ1-1, with D maybe TRBD1 (5 bases). The CDR3 spans 14 residues. V was shortened by 3 bases and J by 5 bases, with 13 bases between the two germline ends. CDR1 is MGHRA and CDR2 is YSYEKL in the germline V gene. CDR3 residues: CASSHIQETTEAFF. CDR3 bases: TGCGCCAGCAGCCATATACAGGAGACAACTGAAGCTTTCTTT.

The chain carries TRBV6-6 and TRBJ2-5, with 7 bases matching TRBD1. From germline, CDR1 is MNHNY and CDR2 SVGAGI (reference sequence). J gave up 3 bases and V 5 bases, and 12 bases lay outside the gene matches. The CDR3 runs to 16 residues. The CDR3 DNA sequence: TGTGCCAGCAGTCAGCGACAGGGTGGAGACAAAGAGACCCAGTACTTC. Translating gives CASSQRQGGDKETQYF.

The V gene is TRBV7-6, the J gene TRBJ1-5; D is perhaps TRBD1 (5 bases). Germline V lookup: CDR1 SGHVS, CDR2 FNYEAQ. This CDR3 is built from 16 residues. The germline V and J ends were trimmed by 4 bases and 4 bases, with 17 bases remaining between them. CDR3 residues: CASSSHLPTDNQPQHF. CDR3 in DNA: TGTGCCAGCAGCTCCCACCTACCGACAGATAATCAGCCCCAGCATTTT.

The J gene is TRBJ2-1, the V gene TRBV7-3, with 9 bases that match TRBD2. V lost 2 bases, J lost 5 bases, and 4 bases stayed unmatched. CDR1 is SGHTA, CDR2 FQGTGA, per germline. This CDR3 is built from 15 residues. As DNA, the CDR3 is TGTGCCAGCAGCTTAGCGGGGGGGGCGAACAATGAGCAGTTCTTC. This translates into CASSLAGGANNEQFF.

This rearrangement joins TRBV19 to TRBJ2-5, with D possibly TRBD2 on 5 matching bases. The CDR3 loop spans 14 amino acids. V was pared by 1 base and J by 7 bases, with 13 bases between. CDR1 is LNHDA and CDR2 is SQIVND in the germline V gene (reference sequence). The CDR3 sequence: CASSIVFGDGTQYF. The CDR3 DNA follows: TGTGCCAGTAGTATAGTGTTCGGGGATGGGACCCAGTACTTC.

The chain has TRBV5-1 and TRBJ2-1; 9 positions agree with TRBD1. This CDR3 has 15 amino acids. Germline CDR1 SGHRS, CDR2 YFSETQ. V lost 5 bases and J lost 7; bases outside the gene matches: 10. DNA for the CDR3: TGCGCCAGCAGATTAGGACAGGGGAGGTTTAATGAGCAGTTCTTC. This codes for CASRLGQGRFNEQFF.

The rearrangement uses TRBV25-1 and TRBJ2-3; D is possibly TRBD2 (5 bases). The length of the CDR3 is 13 residues. The germline gives CDR1 MGHDK, CDR2 SYGVNS. V was shortened by 3 bases and J by 1 base, with 5 bases between the two germline ends. The CDR3 DNA sequence: TGTGCCAGCAGTGACGGGGGCACAGATACGCAGTATTTT. Translated: CASSDGGTDTQYF.

The V gene is TRBV3-1 (or the pseudogene TRBV3-2), the J gene TRBJ1-1; 9 bases match TRBD1. The CDR3 is 16 amino acids. In germline, CDR1 is LGHDT, CDR2 YNNKEL (reference sequence). V gave up 6 bases and J gave up 1 base; unmatched junction bases: 9. CDR3 bases: TGTGCCAGCAGACCCAAATGGACAGGGGCGAACACTGAAGCTTTCTTT. It specifies CASRPKWTGANTEAFF.

The chain recombines TRBV11-3 with TRBJ2-7; possible D gene TRBD1, 6 bases. V dropped 1 base and J dropped 5 bases, with 15 bases sitting between them. The CDR3 sequence is 15 residues long. CDR1 and CDR2 from the germline V gene are SGHNT and YENEEA. DNA for the CDR3: TGTGCCAGCAGCTTAGGTCGCAGGGGTGCCCACGAGCAGTACTTC. It yields the protein CASSLGRRGAHEQYF.

The rearrangement uses TRBV11-2 and TRBJ2-1; TRBD1 agrees at 7 bases. The V and J ends lost 5 bases and 9 bases, in that order; junction bases with no gene match: 13. From germline, CDR1 is SGHAT and CDR2 FQNNGV. The CDR3 length is 15 residues. The chain's CDR3 is CASSQTGSRMGEQFF. CDR3 bases: TGTGCCAGCAGCCAGACAGGGTCTCGGATGGGTGAGCAGTTCTTC.

V and J are TRBV10-2 and TRBJ1-1; 11 bases line up with TRBD1. Looked up from germline, CDR1 is WSHSY and CDR2 is SAAADI. V dropped 6 bases and J dropped 7; count of bases not matched to a gene: 1. This CDR3 comprises 12 residues. This chain's CDR3 is CASRDRGREAFF. Written as DNA, the CDR3 is TGCGCCAGCAGGGACAGGGGGCGTGAAGCTTTCTTT.